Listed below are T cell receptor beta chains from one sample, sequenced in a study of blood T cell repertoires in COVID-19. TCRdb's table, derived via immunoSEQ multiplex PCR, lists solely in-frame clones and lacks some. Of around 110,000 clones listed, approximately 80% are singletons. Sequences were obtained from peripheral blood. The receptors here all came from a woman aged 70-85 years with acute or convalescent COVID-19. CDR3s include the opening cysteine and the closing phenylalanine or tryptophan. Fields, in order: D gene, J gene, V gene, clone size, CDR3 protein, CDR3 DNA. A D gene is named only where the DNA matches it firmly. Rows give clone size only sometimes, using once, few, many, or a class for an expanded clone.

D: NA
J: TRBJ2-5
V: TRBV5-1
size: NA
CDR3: CASSRSDRMETQYF
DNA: TGCGCCAGCAGCCGATCTGACAGGATGGAGACCCAGTACTTC

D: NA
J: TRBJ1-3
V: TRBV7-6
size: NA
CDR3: CASSLETAGAGNTIYF
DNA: TGTGCCAGCAGCTTAGAGACAGCGGGGGCTGGAAACACCATATATTTT

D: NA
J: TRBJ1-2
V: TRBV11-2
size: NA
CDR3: CASSLDFATANYGYTF
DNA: TGTGCCAGCAGCTTAGATTTCGCGACAGCTAACTATGGCTACACCTTC

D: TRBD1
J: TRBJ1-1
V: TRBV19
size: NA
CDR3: CASSRQGSRGTEAFF
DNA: TGTGCCAGTAGTCGACAGGGGTCACGGGGGACTGAAGCTTTCTTT

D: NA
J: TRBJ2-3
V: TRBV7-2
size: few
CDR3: CASSPPPWETDTQYF
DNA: TGTGCCAGCAGCCCGCCCCCGTGGGAGACAGATACGCAGTATTTT

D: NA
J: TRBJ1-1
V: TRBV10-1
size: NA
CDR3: CASSDNTNTEAFF
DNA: TGCGCCAGCAGTGATAACACGAACACTGAAGCTTTCTTT

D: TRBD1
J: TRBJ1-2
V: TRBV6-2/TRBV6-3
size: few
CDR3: CASSTDRDYGYTF
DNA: TGTGCCAGCAGTACGGACAGGGATTATGGCTACACCTTC

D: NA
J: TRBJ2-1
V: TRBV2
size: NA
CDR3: CASTTDYNEQFF
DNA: TGTGCCAGCACTACTGATTACAATGAGCAGTTCTTC

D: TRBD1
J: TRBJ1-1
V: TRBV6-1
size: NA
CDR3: CASSEAPGTGVAFF
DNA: TGTGCCAGCAGTGAAGCCCCCGGGACAGGGGTGGCTTTCTTT

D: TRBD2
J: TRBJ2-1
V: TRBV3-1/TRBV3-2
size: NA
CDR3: CASSAGLAGYNEQFF
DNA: TGTGCCAGCAGCGCGGGACTAGCGGGGTACAATGAGCAGTTCTTC

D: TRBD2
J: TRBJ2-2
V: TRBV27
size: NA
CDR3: CASSYPDPPGLAGGTNTGELFF
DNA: TGTGCCAGCAGTTACCCCGACCCCCCGGGACTAGCGGGGGGAACGAACACCGGGGAGCTGTTTTTT

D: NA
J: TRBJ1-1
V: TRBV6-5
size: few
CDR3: CASRFDRGEAFF
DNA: TGTGCCAGCAGGTTCGACCGAGGGGAAGCTTTCTTT

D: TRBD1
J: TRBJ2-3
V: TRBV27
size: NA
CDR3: CASSLRSGGSTDTQYF
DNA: TGTGCCAGCAGTTTGAGGTCAGGGGGTAGCACAGATACGCAGTATTTT

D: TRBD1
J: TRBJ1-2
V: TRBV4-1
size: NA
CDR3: CASSPGVGGYYGYTF
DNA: TGCGCCAGCAGCCCCGGTGTAGGGGGCTACTATGGCTACACCTTC

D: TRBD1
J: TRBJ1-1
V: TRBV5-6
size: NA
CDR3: CASSIRGLMNTEAFF
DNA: TGTGCCAGCAGCATCAGGGGGCTCATGAACACTGAAGCTTTCTTT

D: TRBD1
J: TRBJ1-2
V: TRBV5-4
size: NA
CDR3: CASSQDRGRVNGYTF
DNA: TGTGCCAGCAGTCAGGACAGGGGGCGTGTAAATGGCTACACCTTC

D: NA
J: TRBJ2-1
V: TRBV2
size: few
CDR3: CASSERRLVNEQFF
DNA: TGTGCCAGCAGTGAACGGAGACTTGTCAATGAGCAGTTCTTC

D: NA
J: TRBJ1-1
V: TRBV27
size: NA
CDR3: CASSSFLTANTEAFF
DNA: TGTGCCAGCAGTTCCTTCTTAACAGCGAACACTGAAGCTTTCTTT

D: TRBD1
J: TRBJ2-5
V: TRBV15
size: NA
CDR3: CATSRIAPGTGGSLYQETQYF
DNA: TGTGCCACCAGCAGAATAGCCCCCGGGACAGGGGGGAGTTTGTACCAAGAGACCCAGTACTTC

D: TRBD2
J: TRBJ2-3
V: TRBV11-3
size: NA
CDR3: CASSPGTSGGAYLSTDTQYF
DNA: TGTGCCAGCAGCCCCGGGACTAGCGGGGGGGCCTATCTCAGCACAGATACGCAGTATTTT